These 23 T cell receptor beta chains originate from one sample sequenced in a study of blood T cell repertoires in COVID-19. Data came from immunoSEQ multiplex PCR; TCRdb stores just in-frame clones and leaves some out. This table holds about 440,000 clones, around 88% found once. What was sequenced was peripheral blood. The receptors were gathered from a woman aged 45-60 years with COVID-19, enrolled during active disease.

Note on this clone: Other DNA sequences in this specimen translate into the identical CDR3. The chain has TRBV4-1 and TRBJ1-2; perhaps TRBD1 as D (5 bases). Germline-derived CDR1 and CDR2 are MGHRA and YSYEKL. V was shortened by 0 bases and J by 5 bases, with 7 bases between the two germline ends. This CDR3 region has 13 residues. The CDR3 region has the DNA TGCGCCAGCAGCCAAGAGGGGGGATATGGCTACACCTTC. Translation: CASSQEGGYGYTF.

The chain recombines TRBV6-1 with TRBJ2-5, with 11 bases that match TRBD1. This CDR3 is 14 amino acids long. Per germline, CDR1 MNHNS and CDR2 SASEGT. V lost 1 base, J lost 6 bases, and 1 base stayed unmatched. The CDR3 reads CASSEGTGGKTQYF. DNA for the CDR3: TGTGCCAGCAGTGAAGGGACAGGGGGCAAGACCCAGTACTTC.

The chain uses TRBV10-2 and TRBJ2-7; D might be TRBD2 (5 bases). Germline CDR1 WSHSY, CDR2 SAAADI. The CDR3 is made up of 13 amino acids. The V end lost 8 bases, the J end lost 6 bases, and 17 bases lay between the germline ends. In DNA, the CDR3 is TGCGCCAGCTTAAACGGGCCCCGGGGCGAGCAGTACTTC. It is translated as CASLNGPRGEQYF.

The chain employs TRBV6-4 and TRBJ1-2; TRBD1 aligns across 10 bases. The V segment lost 0 bases and the J segment 5 bases; nucleotides outside the gene matches: 9. This CDR3 comprises 17 residues. Germline assignment: CDR1 MRHNA and CDR2 SNTAGT. This CDR3 reads CASSDSDVGQGVYGYTF. CDR3 nucleotide sequence: TGTGCCAGCAGTGACTCAGACGTAGGACAGGGGGTTTATGGCTACACCTTC.

The chain carries TRBV18 and TRBJ2-7; a possible D gene is TRBD1 (6 bases). Trimming stripped 2 bases from V and 3 bases from J, with 14 bases between. Looked up from germline, CDR1 is KGHSH and CDR2 is LQKENI. The CDR3 sequence is 15 residues long. CDR3 in amino acids: CASSPGGRGIYEQYF. The CDR3 region has the DNA TGTGCCAGCTCACCAGGTGGCAGGGGTATCTACGAGCAGTACTTC.

The gene calls are TRBV4-1 and TRBJ2-1; D unclear. The CDR3 totals 12 residues. CDR1 and CDR2 from the germline V gene are MGHRA and YSYEKL. V was shortened by 1 base and J by 10 bases, with 8 bases between the two germline ends. CDR3 nucleotide sequence: TGCGCCAGCAGCCAAGCAGTGAACGAGCAGTTCTTC. Translation gives CASSQAVNEQFF.

The chain carries TRBV11-3 and TRBJ2-7; TRBD1 aligns across 9 bases. The CDR3 has 14 residues. Germline V CDR1 and CDR2: SGHNT, YENEEA. V lost 3 bases, J lost 5 bases, and 5 bases stayed unmatched. CDR3 protein: CASSFGTGKDEQYF. The CDR3 DNA is TGTGCCAGCAGCTTTGGGACAGGGAAGGACGAGCAGTACTTC.

The chain employs TRBV6-5 and TRBJ1-2; 8 bases agree with TRBD1. With 6 bases clipped from V and 4 bases from J, the junction kept 10 bases outside the gene matches. Germline V CDR1 and CDR2: MNHEY, SVGAGI. This CDR3 has 15 residues. The CDR3 region is CASRPDRGALYGYTF. The CDR3, as DNA: TGTGCCAGCAGACCCGACAGGGGCGCTCTCTATGGCTACACCTTC.

This sequence joins TRBV7-8 and TRBJ1-1; possibly TRBD1 for D (5 bases). The CDR3 is 14 residues long. CDR1 and CDR2 from the germline V gene are SGHVS and FQNEAQ. V was trimmed by 7 bases and J by 11 bases, leaving 23 bases between them. The CDR3, as DNA: TGTGCCAGCACCCCCCTTCGACAGACGGACCGGGCTTTCTTT. It translates to CASTPLRQTDRAFF.

This clone appeared a single time. V is TRBV3-1 (or the pseudogene TRBV3-2) and J is TRBJ1-5; D might be TRBD1 (5 bases). This CDR3 spans 14 amino acids. Trimming left V 0 bases short and J 4 bases short, with 7 bases between. CDR1 and CDR2 from the germline V gene are LGHDT and YNNKEL (reference sequence). The CDR3 sequence: CASSQDKGNQPQHF. Here the CDR3 DNA reads TGTGCCAGCAGCCAAGACAAGGGGAATCAGCCCCAGCATTTT.

The V gene is TRBV5-1, the J gene TRBJ1-6; D is undetermined. The CDR3 is 14 residues long. From germline, CDR1 is SGHRS and CDR2 YFSETQ. Between the trimmed V and J ends, which lost 0 bases and 13 bases, there was a span of 14 bases. The CDR3 is CASSLEVSGSPLHF. CDR3 sequence (DNA): TGCGCCAGCAGCTTGGAAGTGTCGGGGTCCCCCCTCCACTTT.

Concerning this clone: Other DNA sequences in this sample translate to the same CDR3. The chain uses TRBV12-3 or TRBV12-4 and TRBJ2-7; no reliable D call. This CDR3 has 13 residues. The V gene lost 1 base and the J gene lost 1 base, with 5 bases spanning the gap. Written as DNA, the CDR3 is TGTGCCAGCAGTTTAGTGGCATCCTACGAGCAGTACTTC. Protein sequence: CASSLVASYEQYF.

The chain links TRBV4-1 to TRBJ1-4; tentatively, D is TRBD1 (5 bases). Trimming took 1 base from V and 8 from J, leaving 14 bases between them. CDR1 and CDR2 (germline): MGHRA, YSYEKL. The CDR3 is 15 residues long. The CDR3: CASSQAGTVAEKLFF. The CDR3 DNA reads as TGCGCCAGCAGCCAAGCGGGGACTGTCGCGGAAAAACTGTTTTTT.

This clone was picked up a small number of times. Other nucleotide sequences in the sample specify the same CDR3. The CDR3 DNA follows: TGTGCCAGCAGTGAGGAAGGGAGCGGGGAGCTGTTTTTT. This encodes CASSEEGSGELFF. The chain recombines TRBV6-1 with TRBJ2-2; possibly TRBD2 for D (5 bases). The CDR3 consists of 13 residues. V was cut by 3 bases and J by 7 bases, with 9 bases left in between. Germline loops: CDR1 MNHNS, CDR2 SASEGT.

The V and J genes are TRBV11-2 and TRBJ2-7; 7 bases are shared with TRBD1. Germline values: CDR1 SGHAT, CDR2 FQNNGV. V lost 5 bases to trimming and J lost 1 base; unmatched junction nucleotides: 8. This CDR3 is 15 amino acids long. The chain's CDR3 is CASSIGQERSYEQYF. The DNA of the CDR3 is TGTGCCAGCAGCATTGGACAGGAGCGATCCTACGAGCAGTACTTC. Combining the CDR3 with reference TRBV11-2 and TRBJ2-7 gives the whole variable domain EAGVAQSPRYKIIEKRQSVAFWCNPISGHATLYWYQQILGQGPKLLIQFQNNGVVDDSQLPKDRFSAERLKGVDSTLKIQPAKLEDSAVYLCASSIGQERSYEQYFGPGTRLTVT.

This chain joins TRBV27 and TRBJ2-7, with 9 positions matching TRBD1. This CDR3 comprises 15 residues. From germline, CDR1 is MNHEY and CDR2 SMNVEV (reference sequence). Unmatched junction bases numbered 12, after V lost 5 bases and J lost 7 bases. The CDR3 sequence is CASSILFGTGQEQYF. CDR3 coding DNA: TGTGCCAGCAGTATATTATTCGGGACAGGGCAAGAGCAGTACTTC.

In its sample, this clone was seen a few times. This sequence joins TRBV2 and TRBJ1-2; 12 bases line up with TRBD1. Germline V CDR1 and CDR2: SNHLY, FYNNEI. This CDR3 comprises 14 residues. J gave up 7 bases and V 3 bases, and 3 bases lay outside the gene matches. The CDR3 DNA reads TGTGCCAGCAGTGAGGGACAGGGGGCTTTTGGCTACACCTTC. Protein sequence: CASSEGQGAFGYTF.

This rearrangement joins TRBV24-1 to TRBJ2-2, with D possibly TRBD1 on 6 matching bases. The CDR3 covers 13 residues. The ends were cut back, 9 bases at V and 3 bases at J, with 10 bases in the middle. Germline-derived CDR1 and CDR2 are KGHDR and SFDVKD. The CDR3 reads CATRDTHTGELFF. CDR3 DNA sequence: TGTGCCACCCGGGACACACACACCGGGGAGCTGTTTTTT.

The rearrangement links TRBV5-4 to TRBJ2-7, with D perhaps TRBD1 (7 bases). Trimming removed 0 bases from V and 5 bases from J, with 12 bases in between. CDR3 length: 14 residues. Germline-derived CDR1 and CDR2 are SGHNT and YYREEE (reference sequence). The CDR3 coding sequence is TGTGCCAGCAGCTTGGCTCAGGGGGGCAACGAGCAGTACTTC. Translated: CASSLAQGGNEQYF.

The V and J genes are TRBV27 and TRBJ2-3, with TRBD2 matching over 9 bases. Looked up from germline, CDR1 is MNHEY and CDR2 is SMNVEV (reference sequence). Unmatched junction bases numbered 7, after V lost 3 bases and J lost 6 bases. The CDR3 covers 15 residues. Here the CDR3 reads CASSLSASGMDTQYF. For the CDR3, the DNA is TGTGCCAGCAGTTTGTCGGCTAGCGGGATGGATACGCAGTATTTT.

The V gene is TRBV5-1, the J gene TRBJ2-7; weak D call: TRBD1 (6 bases). This CDR3 spans 14 amino acids. In germline, CDR1 is SGHRS, CDR2 YFSETQ. Trimming shortened V by 3 bases and J by 7 bases, and 17 bases separated the two germline ends. The chain's CDR3 is CASSSSGTTEEQYF. The CDR3 nucleotides read TGCGCCAGCAGCTCTTCGGGGACAACTGAGGAGCAGTACTTC.

This clone came up a few times. The chain carries TRBV6-2 or TRBV6-3 and TRBJ2-1; D might be TRBD1 (6 bases). V lost 4 bases and J lost 7, with 14 bases in between. The germline CDR1 and CDR2 sequences are MNHEY and SVGEGT. This CDR3 is built from 14 residues. The CDR3 nucleotides are TGTGCCAGCAGTTCTACAGGGTTGGGGAATGAGCAGTTCTTC. This codes for CASSSTGLGNEQFF.

This chain links TRBV6-4 with TRBJ2-5, with TRBD1 identical over 7 bases. Looked up from germline, CDR1 is MRHNA and CDR2 is SNTAGT. V shed 11 bases and J 5 bases; nucleotides not matched to a gene: 17. The CDR3 spans 15 residues. The DNA of the CDR3 is TGTGCCCACCAGGGAAGGGGGCTTTTCCGGGAGACCCAGTACTTC. It specifies CAHQGRGLFRETQYF.